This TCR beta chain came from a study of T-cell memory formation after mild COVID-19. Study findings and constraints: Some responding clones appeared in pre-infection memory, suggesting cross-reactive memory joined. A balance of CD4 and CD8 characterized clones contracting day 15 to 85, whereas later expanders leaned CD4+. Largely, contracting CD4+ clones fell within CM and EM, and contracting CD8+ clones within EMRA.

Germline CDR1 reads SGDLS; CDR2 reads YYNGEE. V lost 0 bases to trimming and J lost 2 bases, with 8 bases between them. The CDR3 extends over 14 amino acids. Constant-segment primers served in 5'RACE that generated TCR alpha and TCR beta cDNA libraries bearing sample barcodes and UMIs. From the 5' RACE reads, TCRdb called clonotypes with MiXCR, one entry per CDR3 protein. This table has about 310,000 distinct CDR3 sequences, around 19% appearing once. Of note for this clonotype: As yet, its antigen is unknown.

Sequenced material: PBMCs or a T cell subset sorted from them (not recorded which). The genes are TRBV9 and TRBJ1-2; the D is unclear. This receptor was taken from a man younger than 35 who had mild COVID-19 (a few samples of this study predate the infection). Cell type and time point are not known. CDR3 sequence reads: CASSVEAKNYGYTF. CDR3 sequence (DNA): TGTGCCAGCAGCGTAGAGGCGAAGAACTATGGCTACACCTTC.